Each of the 27 T cell receptor beta chains below was sequenced from the same sample in a study of cytomegalovirus exposure and HLA in healthy donors. PCR primers comprised 60 Vbeta and 13 Jbeta primers. TCRdb's table, derived via immunoSEQ multiplex PCR, lists solely in-frame clones and lacks some. This sample yields under 200,000 clones, of which approximately 80% are seen a single time; 1.9% belongs to the top ten. What was sequenced was PBMCs. The receptors come from a man younger than 35 in good health and CMV-seronegative.

The chain has TRBV28 and TRBJ1-4; 11 positions agree with TRBD1. The CDR3 spans 12 residues. From germline, CDR1 is MDHEN and CDR2 SYDVKM. The V gene end was trimmed by 5 bases and the J gene end by 13 bases; junction bases not matched to a gene: 3. In DNA, the CDR3 is TGTGCCAGCAGTCGGACAGGGGGCGGACTGTTTTTT. It codes for CASSRTGGGLFF. Combining the CDR3 with reference TRBV28 and TRBJ1-4 gives the whole variable domain DVKVTQSSRYLVKRTGEKVFLECVQDMDHENMFWYRQDPGLGLRLIYFSYDVKMKEKGDIPEGYSVSREKKERFSLILESASTNQTSMYLCASSRTGGGLFFGSGTQLSVL.

The chain employs TRBV14 and TRBJ1-1, with D possibly TRBD1 on 6 matching bases. CDR1 is SGHDN, CDR2 FVKESK, per germline. CDR3 length: 13 amino acids. Trimming took off 0 bases at V and 10 bases at J, with 12 bases between the two ends. The CDR3 region is CASSQDRAGAAFF. The CDR3 DNA sequence: TGTGCCAGCAGCCAAGATCGCGCGGGGGCAGCTTTCTTT.

To note about this clone: In the same sample, other DNA sequences code for this CDR3. The rearrangement uses TRBV13 and TRBJ2-3, with D possibly TRBD2 on 5 matching bases. The CDR3 contains 18 residues. The germline gives CDR1 PRHDT, CDR2 FYEKMQ (reference sequence). The V gene lost 3 bases and the J gene lost 0 bases, with 19 bases spanning the gap. The CDR3 coding sequence is TGTGCCAGCAGCTTGAGCTTGGGGAGCCTCCCTAGCACAGATACGCAGTATTTT. Amino acid sequence: CASSLSLGSLPSTDTQYF.

The chain combines TRBV7-9 with TRBJ2-3, with a possible D match to TRBD1 (6 bases). V lost 3 bases and J lost 4, with 14 bases in between. Germline V lookup: CDR1 SEHNR, CDR2 FQNEAQ (reference sequence). The CDR3 extends over 15 amino acids. CDR3 residues: CASSFGTPWADTQYF. The CDR3 nucleotides are TGTGCCAGCAGCTTCGGGACACCCTGGGCAGATACGCAGTATTTT. Combining the CDR3 with reference TRBV7-9 and TRBJ2-3 gives the whole variable domain DTGVSQNPRHKITKRGQNVTFRCDPISEHNRLYWYRQTLGQGPEFLTYFQNEAQLEKSRLLSDRFSAERPKGSFSTLEIQRTEQGDSAMYLCASSFGTPWADTQYFGPGTRLTVL.

The chain has TRBV2 and TRBJ2-3; TRBD1 matches at 8 bases. Trimming took 7 bases from V and 4 from J; bases not matched to a gene: 7. This CDR3 region has 14 residues. The germline V gene has CDR1 SNHLY and CDR2 FYNNEI. CDR3 bases: TGTGCCAGCAACCAGGGGGCATTGTCAGATACGCAGTATTTT. Translated, it gives CASNQGALSDTQYF.

The CDR3 nucleotides are TGTGCCAGTATTGCTAGCGGGAAATTTCCCACCTCTGGGGCCAACGTCCTGACTTTC. Protein product: CASIASGKFPTSGANVLTF. The gene calls are TRBV19 and TRBJ2-6, with 9 positions matching TRBD2. The CDR3 is 19 residues long. CDR1 and CDR2 (germline): LNHDA, SQIVND (reference sequence). V trimming: 7 bases; J trimming: 0 bases; junction bases outside the gene matches: 13.

The chain recombines TRBV15 with TRBJ1-2, with D possibly TRBD1 on 6 matching bases. The V end lost 6 bases, the J end lost 2 bases, and 16 bases lay between the germline ends. Germline-derived CDR1 and CDR2 are LNHNV and YYDKDF (reference sequence). The CDR3 is 15 residues long. The CDR3 DNA is TGTGCCACCAGGGACCGGGGGGCGCAGAACTATGGCTACACCTTC. This codes for CATRDRGAQNYGYTF.

The genes are TRBV29-1 and TRBJ1-4; 8 bases align to TRBD1. Unmatched junction bases numbered 3, after V lost 6 bases and J lost 0 bases. CDR3 length equals 14 residues. CDR1 SQVTM and CDR2 ANQGSEA come from the germline V gene. CDR3: CSVLQGATNEKLFF. The CDR3 bases are TGCAGCGTCCTACAGGGGGCAACTAATGAAAAACTGTTTTTT.

The chain uses TRBV7-9 and TRBJ2-2, with 7 bases that match TRBD1. Per the germline V gene, CDR1 is SEHNR and CDR2 is FQNEAQ (reference sequence). This CDR3 has 17 amino acids. V shed 5 bases and J 0 bases; nucleotides not matched to a gene: 9. The CDR3: CASSHHPGTANTGELFF. The CDR3 region has the DNA TGTGCCAGCAGCCATCACCCCGGGACAGCGAACACCGGGGAGCTGTTTTTT.

The rearrangement joins TRBV6-1 to TRBJ1-6, with 7 bases fitting TRBD1. Trimming took 3 bases from V and 4 from J; bases not matched to a gene: 3. This CDR3 region has 15 residues. CDR1 is MNHNS, CDR2 SASEGT, per germline. CDR3 in amino acids: CASSDRDRYNSPLHF. In DNA form, the CDR3 reads TGTGCCAGCAGTGACCGGGACAGATATAATTCACCCCTCCACTTT.

The V and J genes are TRBV5-4 and TRBJ2-7; 7 positions agree with TRBD1. CDR1 SGHNT and CDR2 YYREEE come from the germline V gene (reference sequence). V dropped 3 bases and J dropped 3; count of bases not matched to a gene: 6. The CDR3 has 14 amino acids. CDR3 loop: CASSSGTVLYEQYF. As DNA, the CDR3 is TGTGCCAGCAGCTCCGGGACAGTCCTCTACGAGCAGTACTTC.

This clone was observed a single time. The chain has TRBV5-1 and TRBJ2-3, with 11 bases fitting TRBD2. This CDR3 has 16 amino acids. Germline CDR1 and CDR2: SGHRS and YFSETQ. Trimming removed 4 bases from V and 0 bases from J; junction bases left unmatched: 4. The CDR3 DNA is TGCGCCAGCAGCATTCCTAGCGGGAGGAGCACAGATACGCAGTATTTT. Translation gives CASSIPSGRSTDTQYF.

This rearrangement joins TRBV7-2 to TRBJ1-2, with D possibly matching TRBD1 (6 bases). This CDR3 has 13 amino acids. Germline CDR1 is SGHTA and CDR2 is FQGNSA. Trimming took 5 bases from V and 4 from J, leaving 11 bases between them. The CDR3 DNA follows: TGTGCCAGCAGCCGGGGAGGGGGCTATGGCTACACCTTC. Amino acid sequence: CASSRGGGYGYTF.

The CDR3, as DNA: TGCAGCGTTGGCCAGGTCCGAGGGGGAACTAACTATGGCTACACCTTC. Translated: CSVGQVRGGTNYGYTF. The chain employs TRBV29-1 and TRBJ1-2; TRBD1 might be the D (6 bases). V lost 4 bases and J 0 bases, leaving 18 bases between the germline ends. The CDR3 length is 16 residues. CDR1 is SQVTM and CDR2 is ANQGSEA in the germline V gene.

The chain recombines TRBV4-3 with TRBJ1-6; D is possibly TRBD1 (6 bases). CDR1 and CDR2 (germline): LGHNA, YSLEER. The CDR3 is 13 residues long. Trimming removed 0 bases at V and 13 bases at J, with 10 bases between. The DNA of the CDR3 is TGCGCCAGCAGCCAAGATAGGGGGTGGCCCCTCCACTTT. This codes for CASSQDRGWPLHF.

The chain links TRBV19 to TRBJ1-2, with no clear D. V lost 3 bases and J lost 3, with 11 bases in between. The CDR3 has 14 residues. The germline V gene encodes CDR1 LNHDA and CDR2 SQIVND (reference sequence). The CDR3 reads CASSIYPGDYGYTF. CDR3 bases: TGTGCCAGTAGTATCTATCCGGGAGACTATGGCTACACCTTC.

This clone was observed a single time. The rearrangement links TRBV9 to TRBJ2-3, with TRBD1 as a possible D gene (6 bases). The CDR3 has 14 amino acids. Germline V lookup: CDR1 SGDLS, CDR2 YYNGEE. V was trimmed by 0 bases and J by 3 bases, leaving 8 bases between them. The CDR3 spells CASSVVGTTDTQYF. DNA for the CDR3: TGTGCCAGCAGCGTAGTGGGGACAACAGATACGCAGTATTTT.

This chain joins TRBV6-6 and TRBJ1-4, with 9 bases lining up with TRBD1. With V trimmed by 6 bases and J by 5 bases, 7 bases remained unmatched. This CDR3 contains 15 residues. In germline, CDR1 is MNHNY, CDR2 SVGAGI (reference sequence). The CDR3: CASRTPGQGNEKLFF. The CDR3 nucleotides are TGTGCCAGCAGGACTCCGGGACAGGGAAATGAAAAACTGTTTTTT.

This clone appeared once. The chain is built from TRBV6-6 and TRBJ2-7; possibly TRBD1 for D (6 bases). This CDR3 contains 14 residues. The V end was cut by 2 bases, the J end by 2 bases, with 10 bases between. Per germline, CDR1 MNHNY and CDR2 SVGAGI (reference sequence). For the CDR3, the DNA is TGTGCCAGCAGTTACGTGCAGGGGCCCTACGAGCAGTACTTC. It yields the protein CASSYVQGPYEQYF.

This clone appeared a few times. V is TRBV25-1 and J is TRBJ1-1, with D unclear. V dropped 3 bases and J dropped 1 base, with 6 bases sitting between them. From germline, CDR1 is MGHDK and CDR2 SYGVNS. This CDR3 comprises 13 residues. DNA of the CDR3: TGTGCCAGCAGTGACCCCGGGAACACTGAAGCTTTCTTT. It yields the protein CASSDPGNTEAFF.

The V and J genes are TRBV5-4 and TRBJ1-3; weak D call: TRBD1 (5 bases). The length of the CDR3 is 16 residues. Trimming took off 0 bases at V and 0 bases at J, with 10 bases between the two ends. In germline, CDR1 is SGHNT, CDR2 YYREEE (reference sequence). The CDR3 sequence is CASSLGGTSSGNTIYF. CDR3 nucleotides: TGTGCCAGCAGCTTGGGCGGGACCAGCTCTGGAAACACCATATATTTT.

The chain employs TRBV4-1 and TRBJ2-1; D is possibly TRBD1 (5 bases). The germline V gene encodes CDR1 MGHRA and CDR2 YSYEKL. The CDR3 is made up of 13 amino acids. V was trimmed by 3 bases and J by 7 bases, leaving 10 bases between them. The CDR3 region is CASSHQGTNEQFF. DNA of the CDR3: TGCGCCAGCAGCCATCAGGGTACGAATGAGCAGTTCTTC.

CDR3: CASSPTSGGPNEQFF. CDR3 nucleotide sequence: TGTGCCAGCAGCCCTACTAGCGGGGGGCCCAATGAGCAGTTCTTC. V and J are TRBV14 and TRBJ2-1; 12 nucleotides agree with TRBD2. The CDR3 sequence is 15 residues long. The J segment lost 6 bases and the V segment lost 4 bases, leaving 4 bases of the junction unmatched. Germline lookup yields CDR1 SGHDN and CDR2 FVKESK.

The chain recombines TRBV18 with TRBJ2-7, with 7 bases fitting TRBD1. Germline V gives CDR1 KGHSH, CDR2 LQKENI. The CDR3 runs to 13 residues. Unmatched junction bases numbered 5, after V lost 3 bases and J lost 6 bases. CDR3 sequence: CASSPPDRTEQYF. CDR3 nucleotide sequence: TGTGCCAGCTCACCTCCGGACAGGACCGAGCAGTACTTC.

V and J are TRBV6-6 and TRBJ1-1; the D gene is possibly TRBD1 (5 bases). CDR3 length: 15 amino acids. Trimming removed 5 bases from V and 0 bases from J, with 13 bases in between. Germline V gene lookup returns CDR1 MNHNY and CDR2 SVGAGI (reference sequence). The CDR3 protein is CASSAGRGLNTEAFF. The CDR3 DNA is TGTGCCAGCAGTGCCGGCCGGGGGTTGAACACTGAAGCTTTCTTT.

V gene TRBV28 combines with J gene TRBJ1-1, with D perhaps matching TRBD1 (6 bases). The ends were cut back, 5 bases at V and 1 base at J, with 11 bases in the middle. Looked up from germline, CDR1 is MDHEN and CDR2 is SYDVKM. CDR3 length: 14 residues. The CDR3, as DNA: TGTGCCAGCAGTCTTGGACAGAAGAACACTGAAGCTTTCTTT. This translates into CASSLGQKNTEAFF.

The rearrangement joins TRBV2 to TRBJ2-7, with TRBD1 matching over 7 bases. CDR3 size: 14 residues. The trim removed 8 bases at V and 3 bases at J, leaving 10 bases unmatched. Germline V gene sequence: CDR1 SNHLY, CDR2 FYNNEI. The CDR3 spells CASQSDGTDYEQYF. The CDR3 region has the DNA TGTGCCAGCCAAAGTGATGGGACAGACTACGAGCAGTACTTC. Based on the CDR3 plus reference TRBV2 and TRBJ2-7, the full variable domain is EPEVTQTPSHQVTQMGQEVILRCVPISNHLYFYWYRQILGQKVEFLVSFYNNEISEKSEIFDDQFSVERPDGSNFTLKIRSTKLEDSAMYFCASQSDGTDYEQYFGPGTRLTVT.